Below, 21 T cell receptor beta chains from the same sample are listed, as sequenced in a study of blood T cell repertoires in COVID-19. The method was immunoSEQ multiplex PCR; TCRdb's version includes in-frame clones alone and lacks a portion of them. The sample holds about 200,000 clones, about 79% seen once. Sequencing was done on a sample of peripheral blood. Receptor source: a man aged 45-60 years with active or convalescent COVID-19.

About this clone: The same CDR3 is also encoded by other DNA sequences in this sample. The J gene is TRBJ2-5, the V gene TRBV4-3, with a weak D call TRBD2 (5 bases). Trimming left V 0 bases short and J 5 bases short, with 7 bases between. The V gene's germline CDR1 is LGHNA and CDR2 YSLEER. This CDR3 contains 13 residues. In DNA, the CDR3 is TGCGCCAGCAGCCAAGATCGCGGGGAGACCCAGTACTTC. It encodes CASSQDRGETQYF.

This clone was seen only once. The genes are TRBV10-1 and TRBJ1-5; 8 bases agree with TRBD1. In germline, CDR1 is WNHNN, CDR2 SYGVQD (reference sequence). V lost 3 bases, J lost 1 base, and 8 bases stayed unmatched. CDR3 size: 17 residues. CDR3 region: CASSDPGTGSSNQPQHF. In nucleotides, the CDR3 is TGCGCCAGCAGTGATCCTGGGACAGGTTCGAGCAATCAGCCCCAGCATTTT.

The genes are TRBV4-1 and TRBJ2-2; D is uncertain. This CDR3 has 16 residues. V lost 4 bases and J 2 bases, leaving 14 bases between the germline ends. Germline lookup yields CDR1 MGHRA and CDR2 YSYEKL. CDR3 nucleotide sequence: TGCGCCAGCAGCCCGGCTCGGCTAGTTAACACCGGGGAGCTGTTTTTT. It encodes CASSPARLVNTGELFF.

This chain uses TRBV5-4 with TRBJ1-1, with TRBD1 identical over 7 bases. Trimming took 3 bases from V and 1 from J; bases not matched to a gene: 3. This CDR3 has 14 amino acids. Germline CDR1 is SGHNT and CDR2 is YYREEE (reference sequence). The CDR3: CASSWSGGNTEAFF. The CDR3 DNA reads TGTGCCAGCAGCTGGTCAGGGGGGAACACTGAAGCTTTCTTT.

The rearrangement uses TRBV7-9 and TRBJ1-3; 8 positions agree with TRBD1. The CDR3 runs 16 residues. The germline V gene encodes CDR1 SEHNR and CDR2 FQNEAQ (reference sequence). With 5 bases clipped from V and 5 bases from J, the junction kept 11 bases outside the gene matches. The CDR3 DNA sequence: TGTGCCAGCAGCCATTCCCTTAGGGACAGGAGAAACACCATATATTTT. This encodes CASSHSLRDRRNTIYF.

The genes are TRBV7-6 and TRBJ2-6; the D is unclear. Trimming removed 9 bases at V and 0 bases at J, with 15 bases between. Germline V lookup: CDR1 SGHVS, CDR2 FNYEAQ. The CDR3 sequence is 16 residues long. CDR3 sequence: CASTSPYSSGANVLTF. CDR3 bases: TGTGCCAGTACGTCTCCATATAGCTCTGGGGCCAACGTCCTGACTTTC. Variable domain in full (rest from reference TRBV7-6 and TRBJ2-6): GAGVSQSPRYKVTKRGQDVALRCDPISGHVSLYWYRQALGQGPEFLTYFNYEAQQDKSGLPNDRFSAERPEGSISTLTIQRTEQRDSAMYRCASTSPYSSGANVLTFGAGSRLTVL.

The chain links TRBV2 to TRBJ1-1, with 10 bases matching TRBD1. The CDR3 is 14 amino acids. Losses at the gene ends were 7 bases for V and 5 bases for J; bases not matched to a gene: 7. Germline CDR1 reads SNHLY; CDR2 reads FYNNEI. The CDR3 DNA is TGTGCCAGCAATATCGACAGGGGGCAAACTGAAGCTTTCTTT. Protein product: CASNIDRGQTEAFF.

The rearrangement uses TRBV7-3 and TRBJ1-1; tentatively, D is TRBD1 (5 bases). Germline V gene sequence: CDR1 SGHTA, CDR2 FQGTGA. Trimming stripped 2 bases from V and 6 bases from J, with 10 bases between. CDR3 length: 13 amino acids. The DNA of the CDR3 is TGTGCCAGCAGCTTACTAGGGGTCGCTGAAGCTTTCTTT. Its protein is CASSLLGVAEAFF.

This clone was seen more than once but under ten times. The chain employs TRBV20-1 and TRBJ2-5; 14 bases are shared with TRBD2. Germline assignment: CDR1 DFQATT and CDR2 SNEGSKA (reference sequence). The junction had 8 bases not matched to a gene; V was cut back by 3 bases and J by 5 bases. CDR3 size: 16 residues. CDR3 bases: TGCAGTGCTAGTCCCGGGACTAGCGGGAGTTATGAGACCCAGTACTTC. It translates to CSASPGTSGSYETQYF.

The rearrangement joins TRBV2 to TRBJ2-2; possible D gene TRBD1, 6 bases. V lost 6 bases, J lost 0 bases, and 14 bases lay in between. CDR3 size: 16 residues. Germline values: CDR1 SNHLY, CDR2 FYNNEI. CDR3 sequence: CASRDRLDTNTGELFF. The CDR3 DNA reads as TGTGCCAGCAGAGACAGGTTGGACACGAACACCGGGGAGCTGTTTTTT.

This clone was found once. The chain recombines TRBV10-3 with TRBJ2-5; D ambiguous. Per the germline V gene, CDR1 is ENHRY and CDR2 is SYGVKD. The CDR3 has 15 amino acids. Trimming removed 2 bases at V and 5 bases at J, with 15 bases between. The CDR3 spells CAISEPALGWETQYF. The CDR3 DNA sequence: TGTGCCATCAGTGAGCCCGCGCTCGGGTGGGAGACCCAGTACTTC.

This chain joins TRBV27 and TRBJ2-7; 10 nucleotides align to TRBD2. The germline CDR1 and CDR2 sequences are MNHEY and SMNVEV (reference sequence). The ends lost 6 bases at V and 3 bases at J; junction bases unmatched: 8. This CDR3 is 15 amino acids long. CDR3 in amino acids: CASSQSGRAVYEQYF. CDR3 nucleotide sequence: TGTGCCAGCAGCCAAAGCGGGAGGGCCGTCTACGAGCAGTACTTC.

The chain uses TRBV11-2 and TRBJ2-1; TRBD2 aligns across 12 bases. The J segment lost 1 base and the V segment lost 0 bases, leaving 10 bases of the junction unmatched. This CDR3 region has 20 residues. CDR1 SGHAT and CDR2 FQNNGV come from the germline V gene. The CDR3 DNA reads TGTGCCAGCAGCTTAGAGTTCCTAGCGGGAGGGCCGGGATCCTACAATGAGCAGTTCTTC. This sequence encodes CASSLEFLAGGPGSYNEQFF. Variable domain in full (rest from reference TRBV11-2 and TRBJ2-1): EAGVAQSPRYKIIEKRQSVAFWCNPISGHATLYWYQQILGQGPKLLIQFQNNGVVDDSQLPKDRFSAERLKGVDSTLKIQPAKLEDSAVYLCASSLEFLAGGPGSYNEQFFGPGTRLTVL.

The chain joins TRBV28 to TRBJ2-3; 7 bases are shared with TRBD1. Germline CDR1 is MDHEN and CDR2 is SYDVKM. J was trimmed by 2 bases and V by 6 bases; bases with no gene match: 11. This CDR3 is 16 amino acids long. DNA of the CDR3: TGTGCCAGCAGGGGACAGCTAACCCCATTCACAGATACGCAGTATTTT. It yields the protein CASRGQLTPFTDTQYF.

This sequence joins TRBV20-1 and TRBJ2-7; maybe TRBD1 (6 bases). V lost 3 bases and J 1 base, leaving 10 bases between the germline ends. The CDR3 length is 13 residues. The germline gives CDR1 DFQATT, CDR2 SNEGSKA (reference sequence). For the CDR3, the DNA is TGCAGTGCTAGTTCAGGGGCTTCCTACGAGCAGTACGTC. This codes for CSASSGASYEQYV.

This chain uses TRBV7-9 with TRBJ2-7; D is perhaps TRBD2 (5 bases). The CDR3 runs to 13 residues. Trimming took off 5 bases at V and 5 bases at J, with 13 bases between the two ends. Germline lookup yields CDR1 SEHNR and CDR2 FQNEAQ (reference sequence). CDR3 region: CASSREGSHEQYF. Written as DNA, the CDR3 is TGTGCCAGCAGCCGGGAAGGAAGCCACGAGCAGTACTTC.

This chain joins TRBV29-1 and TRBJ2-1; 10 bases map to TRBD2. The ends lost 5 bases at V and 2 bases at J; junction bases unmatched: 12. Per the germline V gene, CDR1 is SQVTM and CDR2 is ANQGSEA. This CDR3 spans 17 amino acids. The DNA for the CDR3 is TGCAGCGTTTTCACAGCGGGGGGGCCTCGTCCCTACAATGAGCAGTTCTTC. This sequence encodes CSVFTAGGPRPYNEQFF.

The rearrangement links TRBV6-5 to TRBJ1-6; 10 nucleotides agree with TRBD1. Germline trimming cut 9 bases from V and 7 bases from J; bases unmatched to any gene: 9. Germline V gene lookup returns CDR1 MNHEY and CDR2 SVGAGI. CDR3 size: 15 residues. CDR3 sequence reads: CASTGTGVANSPLHF. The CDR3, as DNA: TGTGCCAGTACCGGGACAGGGGTCGCGAATTCACCCCTCCACTTT.

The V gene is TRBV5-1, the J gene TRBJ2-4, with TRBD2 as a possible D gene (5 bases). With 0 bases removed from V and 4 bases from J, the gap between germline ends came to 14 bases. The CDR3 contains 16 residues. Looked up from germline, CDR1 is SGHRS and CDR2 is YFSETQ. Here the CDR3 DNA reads TGCGCCAGCAGCTTGGCTCAAGGCGGGTTAAAAAACATTCAGTACTTC. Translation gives CASSLAQGGLKNIQYF.

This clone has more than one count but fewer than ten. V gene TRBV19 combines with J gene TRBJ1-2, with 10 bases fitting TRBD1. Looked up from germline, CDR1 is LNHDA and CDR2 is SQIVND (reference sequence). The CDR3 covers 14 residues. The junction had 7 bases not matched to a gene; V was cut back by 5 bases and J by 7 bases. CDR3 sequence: CASSPRDRGPGYTF. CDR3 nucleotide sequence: TGTGCCAGTAGTCCCCGGGACAGGGGTCCTGGCTACACCTTC.

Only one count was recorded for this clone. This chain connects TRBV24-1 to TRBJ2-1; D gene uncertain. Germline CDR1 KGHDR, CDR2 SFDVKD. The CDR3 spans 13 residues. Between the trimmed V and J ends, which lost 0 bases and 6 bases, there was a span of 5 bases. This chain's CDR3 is CATSDLRFNEQFF. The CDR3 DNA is TGTGCCACCAGTGATTTGCGGTTCAATGAGCAGTTCTTC.